This T cell receptor beta chain derives from a study of blood T cell repertoires in COVID-19. The cohort comprised adults aged about 18 to 100 years residing in under 30 US areas. Profiled with immunoSEQ multiplex PCR; TCRdb holds only in-frame clones, not every one. Of a few hundred thousand clones listed, 70% to 90% are singletons. V was shortened by 7 bases and J by 4 bases, with 11 bases between the two germline ends. CDR3 length: 12 amino acids. CDR1 and CDR2 (germline): SEHNR, FQNEAQ (reference sequence). The chain links TRBV7-9 to TRBJ2-7, with D hard to call. The sequenced sample consisted of PBMCs or T cells enriched from blood (not recorded which). This TCR derives from a woman aged 18-29 years who had been exposed to COVID-19. CDR3 loop: CASTAPGYEQYF. The CDR3, as DNA: TGTGCCAGCACCGCGCCTGGTTACGAGCAGTACTTC.